This T cell receptor beta chain was identified in a study of response to subunit inactivated influenza vaccine. One entry per CDR3 protein, called by TCRdb with MiXCR from the RT-PCR reads. The table shows 650,000 to 800,000 distinct CDR3 sequences, with roughly 14% occurring only once. As to this clonotype: What it recognizes is unknown.

General study findings and limits: The study's authors posited that every seasonal influenza vaccination enlists few new T cells.

The sequenced sample was PBMCs from blood, obtained 14 to 15 days before vaccination. This receptor was identified in a man aged 50 or older who received an inactivated influenza vaccine.

CDR3 in DNA: TGCAGTGCTACCCCAGGGGCGAACACTGAAGCTTTCTTT. This translates into CSATPGANTEAFF. This chain uses TRBV20-1 with TRBJ1-1, with D possibly matching TRBD1 (6 bases). This CDR3 region has 13 residues. CDR1 and CDR2 from the germline V gene are DFQATT and SNEGSKA (reference sequence). The V and J ends lost 4 bases and 1 base respectively, with 10 bases between them.